This entry lists 20 T cell receptor beta chains sequenced from one sample in a study of beta chain features in type 1 diabetes. Study-wide results and caveats: TCRB CDR3s from Type 1 diabetes patients were moderately but significantly shorter in all four CD4+ subsets.

Their antigen targets remain unknown. The investigators reverse transcribed all of the isolated RNA, so they sequenced expressed TCRB transcripts. Clones were read by immunoSEQ multiplex PCR, and TCRdb kept only the in-frame ones, dropping some. The sample consists of 120,000 to 150,000 clones, around 13% of them appearing once. The sample comprised central memory CD4+ T cells from blood. The receptors derive from a man aged 18 to 35 with type 1 diabetes.

The chain has TRBV7-9 and TRBJ1-4, with D possibly matching TRBD1 (5 bases). V shed 5 bases and J shed 7 bases, with 11 bases lying between them. The length of the CDR3 is 13 residues. Germline V gene sequence: CDR1 SEHNR, CDR2 FQNEAQ (reference sequence). The CDR3 DNA reads TGTGCCAGCAGCATTCAGGGAGGTGAAAAACTGTTTTTT. Amino acid sequence: CASSIQGGEKLFF.

This clone was seen only a few times. The chain joins TRBV30 to TRBJ1-6; tentatively, D is TRBD1 (5 bases). From germline, CDR1 is GTSNPN and CDR2 SVGIG (reference sequence). The CDR3 has 14 amino acids. V was pared by 4 bases and J by 2 bases, with 9 bases between. Here the CDR3 reads CAWTQGAYNSPLHF. As DNA, the CDR3 is TGTGCCTGGACCCAGGGTGCCTATAATTCACCCCTCCACTTT.

This clone was detected only a few times. The chain links TRBV4-1 to TRBJ1-1; D uncertain. CDR3 length equals 15 residues. Germline values: CDR1 MGHRA, CDR2 YSYEKL. Deletions cut 3 bases from V and 0 bases from J, with 11 bases between. CDR3 loop: CASSHPRTVNTEAFF. The CDR3 region has the DNA TGCGCCAGCAGCCATCCCAGGACGGTGAACACTGAAGCTTTCTTT.

This chain uses TRBV7-6 with TRBJ1-3; D not certain. This CDR3 region has 15 residues. Germline CDR1 is SGHVS and CDR2 is FNYEAQ. Trimming removed 1 base at V and 2 bases at J, with 9 bases between. The CDR3 loop is CASSLEGNPGNTIYF. CDR3 coding DNA: TGTGCCAGCAGCTTAGAGGGAAACCCTGGAAACACCATATATTTT.

The CDR3 is CASSFLQGGNEQFF. The CDR3 DNA follows: TGTGCCAGCAGCTTCCTACAGGGTGGTAATGAGCAGTTCTTC. This chain uses TRBV5-6 with TRBJ2-1; perhaps TRBD1 as D (6 bases). Germline V gene data show CDR1 as SGHDT and CDR2 as YYEEEE. The V and J ends lost 2 bases and 7 bases respectively, with 13 bases between them. The CDR3 loop spans 14 amino acids.

This clone was seen only a few times. This chain joins TRBV6-5 and TRBJ1-2; no clear D. The germline V gene encodes CDR1 MNHEY and CDR2 SVGAGI. CDR3 length: 11 amino acids. V lost 7 bases, J lost 7 bases, and 10 bases lay in between. The DNA for the CDR3 is TGTGCCAGCATGAGATTAGGTGGCTACACCTTC. This codes for CASMRLGGYTF.

The genes are TRBV7-9 and TRBJ2-5; 9 nucleotides agree with TRBD1. Losses at the gene ends were 5 bases for V and 5 bases for J; bases not matched to a gene: 3. This CDR3 has 13 amino acids. Per germline, CDR1 SEHNR and CDR2 FQNEAQ (reference sequence). The CDR3: CASSRGQGETQYF. Written as DNA, the CDR3 is TGTGCCAGCAGCCGAGGACAGGGGGAGACCCAGTACTTC.

In regard to this clone: Mismatch with germline at one junction end may stem from a read error. CDR3 nucleotides: TGTGCCTGGAGTGCTCCACCCCTTACCCCAGGGGATCACTTC. Protein sequence: CAWSAPPLTPGDHF. This chain uses TRBV30 with TRBJ2-7; a possible D gene is TRBD1 (6 bases). Germline V gene lookup returns CDR1 GTSNPN and CDR2 SVGIG (reference sequence). The CDR3 runs 14 residues.

This clone was seen a handful of times. The gene calls are TRBV6-1 and TRBJ1-1, with a possible D match to TRBD1 (5 bases). V was pared by 8 bases and J by 6 bases, with 16 bases between. The germline CDR1 and CDR2 sequences are MNHNS and SASEGT. CDR3 length: 13 residues. This CDR3 reads CASWVYWGPEAFF. The DNA for the CDR3 is TGTGCCAGCTGGGTCTATTGGGGCCCTGAAGCTTTCTTT.

This clone was seen a handful of times. The chain links TRBV28 to TRBJ1-1; no clear D. The CDR3 extends over 13 amino acids. The V gene lost 6 bases and the J gene lost 3 bases, with 11 bases spanning the gap. Germline CDR1 reads MDHEN; CDR2 reads SYDVKM. CDR3: CASSPTWDTEAFF. For the CDR3, the DNA is TGTGCCAGCAGCCCGACTTGGGACACTGAAGCTTTCTTT. Based on the CDR3 plus reference TRBV28 and TRBJ1-1, the full variable domain is DVKVTQSSRYLVKRTGEKVFLECVQDMDHENMFWYRQDPGLGLRLIYFSYDVKMKEKGDIPEGYSVSREKKERFSLILESASTNQTSMYLCASSPTWDTEAFFGQGTRLTVV.

This clone has ten or more counts. V gene TRBV25-1 combines with J gene TRBJ2-1; D gene ambiguous. The V end lost 8 bases, the J end lost 11 bases, and 13 bases lay between the germline ends. Germline V gene lookup returns CDR1 MGHDK and CDR2 SYGVNS. This CDR3 has 11 amino acids. The CDR3 sequence is CASGSLGKQFF. The DNA for the CDR3 is TGTGCCAGCGGAAGCCTAGGAAAGCAGTTCTTC.

The table lists this clone with a few counts. This sequence joins TRBV10-3 and TRBJ1-1; D remains unclear. CDR1 and CDR2 (germline): ENHRY, SYGVKD. The V end was cut by 6 bases, the J end by 4 bases, with 15 bases between. The CDR3 is made up of 14 amino acids. For the CDR3, the DNA is TGTGCCATCAGAGAACAGACTGAGAGCACTGAAGCTTTCTTT. Its translation: CAIREQTESTEAFF.

This clone was counted between two and nine times. V usage is TRBV10-3 and J usage is TRBJ2-5; 11 bases align to TRBD2. CDR3 size: 16 residues. J was trimmed by 1 base and V by 4 bases; bases with no gene match: 5. Germline CDR1 is ENHRY and CDR2 is SYGVKD. For the CDR3, the DNA is TGTGCCATCAGTGGATCTAGCGGGGGGTTCCAAGAGACCCAGTACTTC. Encoded protein: CAISGSSGGFQETQYF.

In its sample, this clone was seen a few times. The gene calls are TRBV27 and TRBJ2-7; 10 bases map to TRBD1. This CDR3 is 13 amino acids long. V trimming: 3 bases; J trimming: 6 bases; junction bases outside the gene matches: 2. Germline CDR1 is MNHEY and CDR2 is SMNVEV (reference sequence). CDR3 sequence reads: CASSFGTGVEQYF. DNA for the CDR3: TGTGCCAGCAGTTTCGGGACAGGGGTCGAGCAGTACTTC.

A note on this clone: Mismatch with germline at one junction end may stem from a read error. CDR3 in amino acids: CASSDISTNEKLFF. In nucleotides, the CDR3 is TGTGCCAGCAGTGATATCAGTACTAACGAAAAACTGTTTTTT. The chain combines TRBV2 with TRBJ1-4, with unresolved D. This CDR3 has 14 residues. Germline loops: CDR1 SNHLY, CDR2 FYNNEI.

The chain recombines TRBV7-8 with TRBJ2-2; 9 nucleotides line up with TRBD1. The V segment lost 6 bases and the J segment 4 bases; nucleotides outside the gene matches: 9. Germline V CDR1 and CDR2: SGHVS, FQNEAQ. CDR3 length: 16 residues. CDR3 sequence reads: CASSRSGTGTTGELFF. CDR3 nucleotides: TGTGCCAGCAGTCGGAGCGGGACAGGGACCACCGGGGAGCTGTTTTTT.

The J gene is TRBJ1-1, the V gene TRBV13; a possible D gene is TRBD1 (5 bases). From germline, CDR1 is PRHDT and CDR2 FYEKMQ (reference sequence). The CDR3 contains 13 residues. The V gene lost 7 bases and the J gene lost 1 base, with 10 bases spanning the gap. The CDR3: CASTITGNTEAFF. The CDR3 DNA is TGTGCCAGCACCATAACAGGGAACACTGAAGCTTTCTTT.

This clone appeared a few times. The genes are TRBV27 and TRBJ2-7; maybe TRBD1 (5 bases). The CDR3 runs 16 residues. Deletions cut 5 bases from V and 4 bases from J, with 21 bases between. Looked up from germline, CDR1 is MNHEY and CDR2 is SMNVEV (reference sequence). For the CDR3, the DNA is TGTGCCAGCAGTCCTATCGGGCTTCCTAGGGGTTACGAGCAGTACTTC. Residues: CASSPIGLPRGYEQYF.

This clone has just a few counts. V usage is TRBV29-1 and J usage is TRBJ2-1, with TRBD2 identical over 16 bases. This CDR3 has 12 amino acids. With 7 bases clipped from V and 16 bases from J, the junction kept 7 bases outside the gene matches. CDR1 and CDR2 (germline): SQVTM, ANQGSEA. The CDR3 sequence is CSAGLAGGQFFF. The CDR3, as DNA: TGCAGCGCGGGACTAGCGGGGGGGCAGTTCTTCTTC.

V and J are TRBV30 and TRBJ2-5; D gene uncertain. The CDR3 length is 10 residues. Trimming took off 0 bases at V and 7 bases at J, with 3 bases between the two ends. Germline V gives CDR1 GTSNPN, CDR2 SVGIG (reference sequence). CDR3 coding DNA: TGTGCCTGGAGTGTAGGGACCCAGTACTTC. It yields the protein CAWSVGTQYF.